This entry describes one T cell receptor beta chain. Its antigen is still unknown. These data are taken from a study of T cell repertoires in cytomegalovirus infection. The wider study: From public TCR beta signatures came an indication of both CMV infection and matching HLA type.

Study outcomes and limitations: Summed frequency of shared TCR beta families picked out CMV carriers who also had the relevant HLA. Within the response measured ex vivo, HLA-C-restricted CMV-specific TCR beta clonotypes were dominant.

TCRdb ran MiXCR on the reads and lists one entry per CDR3 protein. This table has a few hundred thousand distinct CDR3 sequences, under 20% appearing once. V shed 6 bases and J shed 2 bases, with 11 bases lying between them. The CDR3 sequence is 14 residues long. The sequence was collected from a human donor in good health (CMV status not recorded). Some clones in this sample may be carry-over from other donors' samples. Sample: PBMCs. V gene TRBV12-3 or TRBV12-4 combines with J gene TRBJ2-1, with D unclear. CDR3 amino acids: CASRQTNTYNEQFF. The CDR3 nucleotides are TGTGCCAGCAGACAGACCAATACCTACAATGAGCAGTTCTTC.